A single sample is the source of the 19 T cell receptor beta chains below, sequenced in a study of blood T cells in healthy people across ages. A second roughly 6 to 11 cycle PCR used barcoded and J-beta primers. MiXCR, run by TCRdb on the 5' RACE reads, gives a single entry per CDR3 protein. This repertoire shows 650,000 to 800,000 distinct CDR3 sequences, under 45% found once; its top ten account for 15% to 25%. Sequencing was done on a sample of blood. The receptors were sampled from a man in his sixties in good health.

This clonotype was detected ten times or more. V and J are TRBV20-1 and TRBJ1-2; 8 nucleotides match TRBD1. Germline V gene lookup returns CDR1 DFQATT and CDR2 SNEGSKA (reference sequence). Losses at the gene ends were 6 bases for V and 1 base for J; bases not matched to a gene: 13. The CDR3 totals 16 residues. The CDR3 nucleotides read TGCAGTGCAAGTGGGCAGGGGGCGCGGGATAACTATGGCTACACCTTC. Protein sequence: CSASGQGARDNYGYTF.

Note on this clonotype: The junction departs from germline at one end; a sequencing error may be responsible. The J gene is TRBJ2-7, the V gene TRBV12-3 or TRBV12-4; D possibly corresponds to TRBD2 (7 bases). The CDR3 sequence is 13 residues long. CDR3 amino acids: CTSMPGGPGEQYF. Here the CDR3 DNA reads TGTACCAGCATGCCCGGGGGGCCGGGCGAGCAGTACTTC.

This clonotype was recorded a few times. This CDR3 reads CASSLGQGTYSPLHF. The CDR3 nucleotides are TGTGCCAGCAGCTTAGGGCAGGGGACCTATTCACCCCTCCACTTT. The chain couples TRBV7-2 to TRBJ1-6, with a weak D call TRBD1 (6 bases). V was cut by 1 base and J by 8 bases, with 12 bases left in between. This CDR3 comprises 15 residues. Germline V CDR1 and CDR2: SGHTA, FQGNSA.

This clonotype came up a few times. The genes are TRBV4-1 and TRBJ2-3; D is uncertain. The length of the CDR3 is 15 residues. Germline CDR1 and CDR2: MGHRA and YSYEKL. Trimming took off 0 bases at V and 3 bases at J, with 10 bases between the two ends. The CDR3 loop is CASSQDPTSTDTQYF. The CDR3 nucleotides read TGCGCCAGCAGCCAAGACCCGACGTCGACAGATACGCAGTATTTT.

V gene TRBV7-9 combines with J gene TRBJ2-4, with TRBD1 identical over 7 bases. CDR1 is SEHNR, CDR2 FQNEAQ, per germline (reference sequence). After removal of 5 bases from V and 7 bases from J, the junction contained 8 bases not matched to a gene. This CDR3 is built from 14 residues. The CDR3 region is CASSTGTVPNIQYF. CDR3 bases: TGTGCCAGCAGCACCGGGACAGTGCCCAACATTCAGTACTTC.

Many counts were recorded for this clonotype. The chain combines TRBV18 with TRBJ2-7; D is perhaps TRBD2 (6 bases). Trimming removed 6 bases at V and 0 bases at J, with 12 bases between. Germline CDR1 is KGHSH and CDR2 is LQKENI. The CDR3 is made up of 14 amino acids. As DNA, the CDR3 is TGTGCCAGCTCCCCGACTAGGAGCTCCTACGAGCAGTACTTC. This sequence encodes CASSPTRSSYEQYF. Based on the CDR3 plus reference TRBV18 and TRBJ2-7, the full variable domain is NAGVMQNPRHLVRRRGQEARLRCSPMKGHSHVYWYRQLPEEGLKFMVYLQKENIIDESGMPKERFSAEFPKEGPSILRIQQVVRGDSAAYFCASSPTRSSYEQYFGPGTRLTVT.

This clonotype showed up just a few times. The rearrangement joins TRBV28 to TRBJ2-1; D is perhaps TRBD2 (6 bases). This CDR3 is 16 amino acids long. The V end was cut by 5 bases, the J end by 13 bases, with 27 bases between. Germline V CDR1 and CDR2: MDHEN, SYDVKM. CDR3 in amino acids: CASSGARGTVYSHQFF. CDR3 in DNA: TGTGCCAGCAGTGGGGCGCGGGGAACAGTCTACTCCCATCAGTTCTTC.

In this sample, this clonotype turned up a few times. The chain combines TRBV6-2 or TRBV6-3 with TRBJ2-5; D remains ambiguous. Trimming removed 0 bases from V and 7 bases from J, with 18 bases in between. Germline assignment: CDR1 MNHEY and CDR2 SVGEGT. The CDR3 extends over 16 amino acids. The CDR3 protein is CASSYSRRTGPGTQYF. In DNA form, the CDR3 reads TGTGCCAGCAGTTACTCGCGGCGCACCGGCCCTGGGACCCAGTACTTC.

The J gene is TRBJ1-1, the V gene TRBV7-9, with a possible D match to TRBD1 (5 bases). The CDR3 loop spans 15 amino acids. V was pared by 2 bases and J by 1 base, with 11 bases between. The germline CDR1 and CDR2 sequences are SEHNR and FQNEAQ (reference sequence). The DNA for the CDR3 is TGTGCCAGCAGCTTAACCCCCAGGGCGAACACTGAAGCTTTCTTT. Its protein product is CASSLTPRANTEAFF.

This clonotype was seen only a few times. The chain carries TRBV20-1 and TRBJ2-3; 7 nucleotides agree with TRBD2. The CDR3 consists of 13 residues. With 5 bases clipped from V and 3 bases from J, the junction kept 5 bases outside the gene matches. Germline V lookup: CDR1 DFQATT, CDR2 SNEGSKA (reference sequence). CDR3 in amino acids: CSASGTKTDTQYF. CDR3 nucleotides: TGCAGTGCTTCCGGGACTAAAACAGATACGCAGTATTTT.

This clonotype was detected only a few times. The chain combines TRBV27 with TRBJ1-2; 7 bases agree with TRBD1. CDR3 length: 20 amino acids. Germline trimming cut 2 bases from V and 1 base from J; bases unmatched to any gene: 19. Germline assignment: CDR1 MNHEY and CDR2 SMNVEV (reference sequence). CDR3 residues: CASSLTLRSTGWLGNYGYTF. Written as DNA, the CDR3 is TGTGCCAGCAGTTTAACCCTCCGGTCGACAGGGTGGTTGGGTAACTATGGCTACACCTTC.

CDR3 DNA sequence: TGTGCCAGCAGTTCCGGGACAGGGGATGCAACTAATGAAAAACTGTTTTTT. Amino acid sequence: CASSSGTGDATNEKLFF. J is TRBJ1-4 and V is TRBV12-3 or TRBV12-4; 10 positions match TRBD1. The J segment lost 0 bases and the V segment lost 4 bases, leaving 5 bases of the junction unmatched. CDR3 length equals 17 residues.

This chain links TRBV2 with TRBJ2-7; the D is unclear. This CDR3 region has 12 residues. The germline V gene has CDR1 SNHLY and CDR2 FYNNEI. The ends were cut back, 5 bases at V and 4 bases at J, with 9 bases in the middle. CDR3 coding DNA: TGTGCCAGCAGTTGCGATTCTTACGAGCAGTACTTC. This gives the protein CASSCDSYEQYF.

This clonotype was recorded many times. This chain uses TRBV10-3 with TRBJ2-7; 7 bases map to TRBD1. The CDR3 runs 12 residues. J lost 3 bases, V lost 11 bases, and 7 bases had no gene match. CDR1 is ENHRY, CDR2 SYGVKD, per germline. The CDR3 DNA follows: TGTGCCGCCCACGCAGGGGGCTACGAGCAGTACTTC. This codes for CAAHAGGYEQYF.

The chain's CDR3 is CASSRPGTGVYEQYF. CDR3 DNA: TGTGCCAGCAGCAGACCCGGGACAGGGGTCTACGAGCAGTACTTC. The chain links TRBV2 to TRBJ2-7; 10 nucleotides line up with TRBD1. V lost 6 bases to trimming and J lost 3 bases; unmatched junction nucleotides: 8. Germline CDR1 SNHLY, CDR2 FYNNEI. The CDR3 is 15 residues long.

This sequence joins TRBV12-3 or TRBV12-4 and TRBJ2-3; TRBD2 agrees at 11 bases. The CDR3 has 15 amino acids. The junction had 6 bases not matched to a gene; V was cut back by 7 bases and J by 3 bases. DNA of the CDR3: TGTGCCAGCACCCGACTAGCGGGGACTACAGATACGCAGTATTTT. Amino acids: CASTRLAGTTDTQYF.

This clonotype was counted between two and nine times. The V call is TRBV27, the J call TRBJ2-7, with 7 bases identical to TRBD1. V lost 5 bases, J lost 3 bases, and 7 bases stayed unmatched. Germline-derived CDR1 and CDR2 are MNHEY and SMNVEV (reference sequence). The CDR3 loop spans 14 amino acids. The CDR3 region has the DNA TGTGCCAGCAGTCCACGACAGGGCCACTACGAGCAGTACTTC. Amino acids: CASSPRQGHYEQYF.

This clonotype has just a few counts. This CDR3 is CSARPTGGELFF. Here the CDR3 DNA reads TGCAGTGCTAGGCCGACCGGCGGGGAGCTGTTTTTT. The V and J genes are TRBV20-1 and TRBJ2-2; D remains unclear. Trimming stripped 3 bases from V and 7 bases from J, with 9 bases between. The length of the CDR3 is 12 residues. Per the germline V gene, CDR1 is DFQATT and CDR2 is SNEGSKA (reference sequence).

V gene TRBV11-1 combines with J gene TRBJ2-1, with D hard to call. CDR1 SGHAT and CDR2 FQDESV come from the germline V gene (reference sequence). The V gene lost 1 base and the J gene lost 9 bases, with 7 bases spanning the gap. The CDR3 has 12 amino acids. As DNA, the CDR3 is TGTGCCAGCAGCTTAGGTCCCGGTGAGCAGTTCTTC. Translated: CASSLGPGEQFF.